This T cell receptor beta chain was found in a study of tumor-infiltrating lymphocytes in primary liver carcinoma. Looking at the study overall: Patients of both sexes were 30 to 69 years old. Findings of the study overall: Tumor region pairs outstripped tumor-adjacent and tumor-blood pairs in overlap. No more than about 8-24% of top clones could be seen in all five tumor regions.

Note on this clonotype: Its cognate antigen is unknown.

Between the trimmed V and J ends, which lost 4 bases and 3 bases, there was a span of 15 bases. The CDR3 extends over 15 amino acids. The germline gives CDR1 SEHNR, CDR2 FQNEAQ (reference sequence). Total RNA and DNA came together from around 20-30 mg of bulk tissue without cell sorting. HBV chronically infected the treatment-naive patients. TCR beta cDNA was reverse-transcribed from approximately 0.45 ug of total RNA. The reaction used a constant-region primer and ProtoScript II reverse transcriptase. ARM-PCR was slightly modified, and three nested multiplex PCR rounds with it gave rise to the TCR beta libraries. TRBV1-TRBV30 forward and Cbeta reverse primers drove the first two roughly 10-cycle rounds. A single record per CDR3 protein comes from TCRdb applying MiXCR to the multiplex PCR reads. Here the sample spans some 120,000 distinct CDR3 sequences, 60% to 75% being singletons.

The sequencing sample was made of liver tumor tissue from sampling region 3. Indicated subset: tumor region T3, left-lateral pole. The chain couples TRBV7-9 to TRBJ2-5, with no clear D. The sequence derives from a woman aged 55 to 70 with primary liver carcinoma and hepatitis B virus infection. CDR3 in DNA: TGTGCCAGCAGCTCGACCGGAACCCGCGAAGAGACCCAGTACTTC. Protein: CASSSTGTREETQYF.